The T cell receptor (beta chain) under discussion was sequenced for a study of T cells in localized non-small cell lung cancer. The repertoire was sequenced with immunoSEQ multiplex PCR; TCRdb's copy has only in-frame clones and lacks some. Of tens of thousands of clones in the sample, 70% to 90% are singletons; the top ten hold approximately 2.4%. Germline V gene data show CDR1 as MDHEN and CDR2 as SYDVKM. After removal of 2 bases from V and 2 bases from J, the junction contained 8 bases not matched to a gene. CDR3 length equals 16 residues. Sequencing used PBMCs, obtained before any cancer treatment. The source is a man aged 40 to 75 with stage II lung adenocarcinoma. The V gene is TRBV28, the J gene TRBJ1-2; 7 nucleotides align to TRBD1. For the CDR3, the DNA is TGTGCCAGCAGTTTACAAACAGGGGCGCGAAACTATGGCTACACCTTC. It is translated as CASSLQTGARNYGYTF.